These 17 T cell receptor beta chains were all obtained from the same sample, sequenced in a study of blood T cells in healthy people across ages. Then a second PCR, running roughly 7 to 11 cycles, was carried out with a sample-barcoded 5' primer and a J-beta primer mix. TCRdb called the 5' RACE reads again in MiXCR, with one record for every CDR3 protein. This sample has about 1.8 million distinct CDR3 sequences, with about 50% found just once. Source material: blood. These TCRs come from a woman aged 40 to 50 in good health.

The V call is TRBV5-6, the J call TRBJ2-5; the D gene is possibly TRBD1 (5 bases). V was clipped by 4 bases and J by 5 bases, with 21 bases between them. Looked up from germline, CDR1 is SGHDT and CDR2 is YYEEEE. This CDR3 contains 16 residues. The CDR3 DNA is TGTGCCAGCAGCCAGATTCTGGGTTTCTACAGGGAGACCCAGTACTTC. This gives the protein CASSQILGFYRETQYF.

The V and J genes are TRBV27 and TRBJ2-5; D remains unclear. Trimming stripped 2 bases from V and 1 base from J, with 11 bases between. CDR3 length: 15 amino acids. The germline V gene encodes CDR1 MNHEY and CDR2 SMNVEV (reference sequence). CDR3 loop: CASSLLPRSQETQYF. The CDR3 nucleotides read TGTGCCAGCAGTTTACTTCCCAGATCCCAAGAGACCCAGTACTTC.

J is TRBJ2-7 and V is TRBV7-2; a possible D gene is TRBD1 (5 bases). The CDR3 contains 14 residues. V lost 6 bases and J lost 1, with 13 bases in between. Germline V CDR1 and CDR2: SGHTA, FQGNSA. The CDR3 region has the DNA TGTGCCAGCAGTCCACAAAGGGGTTCCTACGAGCAGTACTTC. It codes for CASSPQRGSYEQYF.

V gene TRBV27 combines with J gene TRBJ1-1, with D perhaps TRBD1 (5 bases). The CDR3 totals 15 residues. Trimming pared 6 bases from V and 0 bases from J, leaving 14 bases between. Germline CDR1 MNHEY, CDR2 SMNVEV (reference sequence). This CDR3 reads CASSDGTLVNTEAFF. CDR3 nucleotide sequence: TGTGCCAGCAGCGACGGGACCCTAGTGAACACTGAAGCTTTCTTT.

A remark on this clonotype: The junction shows a germline mismatch at one end, possibly a read error. The chain carries TRBV27 and TRBJ2-5; tentative D call: TRBD2 (5 bases). Germline loops: CDR1 MNHEY, CDR2 SMNVEV (reference sequence). The CDR3 has 14 residues. This CDR3 reads CASSLSRKGETKYF. The CDR3 coding sequence is TGTGCCAGCAGTTTATCCCGGAAGGGAGAGACCAAGTACTTC.

The chain joins TRBV20-1 to TRBJ2-3, with 12 positions matching TRBD2. Germline V gene sequence: CDR1 DFQATT, CDR2 SNEGSKA (reference sequence). The CDR3 runs to 18 residues. The trim removed 3 bases at V and 2 bases at J, leaving 12 bases unmatched. This CDR3 is CSARGILAGGEITDTQYF. For the CDR3, the DNA is TGCAGTGCTAGGGGGATACTAGCGGGGGGTGAAATCACAGATACGCAGTATTTT.

The CDR3 DNA follows: TGTGCCAGCAGCCAAGTACGGGGACAGAACATAAACATTCAGTACTTC. Its protein product is CASSQVRGQNINIQYF. The chain joins TRBV4-2 to TRBJ2-4; TRBD1 matches 7 bases. The trim removed 1 base at V and 6 bases at J, leaving 9 bases unmatched. There are 16 residues in the CDR3. Germline V CDR1 and CDR2: LGHNA, YNFKEQ.

This clonotype has more than one count but fewer than ten. The rearrangement joins TRBV5-1 to TRBJ2-5; TRBD1 agrees at 7 bases. CDR3 size: 15 residues. In germline, CDR1 is SGHRS, CDR2 YFSETQ. With 4 bases clipped from V and 1 base from J, the junction kept 7 bases outside the gene matches. CDR3 in DNA: TGCGCCAGCAGCAAACAGGGGAACATCCAAGAGACCCAGTACTTC. Residues: CASSKQGNIQETQYF.

Regarding this clonotype: The junction differs from germline at one of its ends, possibly a read error. The chain recombines TRBV7-2 with TRBJ2-1, with 7 bases lining up with TRBD1. This CDR3 has 14 amino acids. Per the germline V gene, CDR1 is SGHTA and CDR2 is FQGNSA. CDR3 sequence (DNA): TGTGCCAGCAGCCGCCGGACAGGTTACAATGTGCAGTTCTTC. This gives the protein CASSRRTGYNVQFF.

This chain connects TRBV2 to TRBJ2-3; no definite D call. The CDR3 spans 17 residues. Looked up from germline, CDR1 is SNHLY and CDR2 is FYNNEI. Trimming removed 0 bases at V and 8 bases at J, with 21 bases between. The CDR3 spells CASSEALVKLALGTQYF. The CDR3 DNA is TGTGCCAGCAGTGAAGCGCTTGTGAAATTGGCCCTTGGTACGCAGTATTTT.

This clonotype was recorded a few times. The genes are TRBV9 and TRBJ1-2; D uncertain. CDR1 and CDR2 (germline): SGDLS, YYNGEE. CDR3 length: 17 residues. Between the trimmed V and J ends, which lost 2 bases and 0 bases, there was a span of 17 bases. The CDR3 coding sequence is TGTGCCAGCAGCGTCCCTACAAGCGGGGTCACTAACTATGGCTACACCTTC. Translation: CASSVPTSGVTNYGYTF.

The chain recombines TRBV3-1 with TRBJ2-1; no reliable D call. The V and J ends lost 0 bases and 5 bases respectively, with 17 bases between them. CDR1 is LGHDT and CDR2 is YNNKEL in the germline V gene (reference sequence). This CDR3 comprises 17 residues. The CDR3 loop reads CASSQDWVKRDHNEQFF. The CDR3 bases are TGTGCCAGCAGCCAAGATTGGGTAAAACGAGACCACAATGAGCAGTTCTTC.

This chain's CDR3 is CAGRGSHEQYF. The CDR3 DNA follows: TGTGCCGGAAGAGGGTCCCATGAGCAGTACTTC. The rearrangement joins TRBV2 to TRBJ2-7, with D possibly TRBD2 on 5 matching bases. This CDR3 region has 11 residues. CDR1 and CDR2 (germline): SNHLY, FYNNEI. V was clipped by 11 bases and J by 7 bases, with 15 bases between them.

The chain couples TRBV11-2 to TRBJ2-1; D remains ambiguous. CDR1 SGHAT and CDR2 FQNNGV come from the germline V gene. CDR3 size: 10 residues. V was cut by 9 bases and J by 8 bases, with 8 bases left in between. CDR3 residues: CASELDEQFF. The DNA for the CDR3 is TGTGCCAGTGAGTTGGATGAGCAGTTCTTC.

The count of this clonotype is one. V gene TRBV19 combines with J gene TRBJ2-3, with D tentatively TRBD2 (7 bases). The CDR3 has 16 amino acids. Trimming shortened V by 5 bases and J by 1 base, and 16 bases separated the two germline ends. Germline V lookup: CDR1 LNHDA, CDR2 SQIVND (reference sequence). CDR3: CASSFPGGQRTDTQYF. In DNA, the CDR3 is TGTGCCAGTAGTTTCCCGGGGGGCCAACGCACAGATACGCAGTATTTT.

The chain uses TRBV7-2 and TRBJ1-2; D not resolved. Germline V gene data show CDR1 as SGHTA and CDR2 as FQGNSA. This CDR3 region has 14 residues. With 5 bases removed from V and 3 bases from J, the gap between germline ends came to 13 bases. The CDR3 DNA reads as TGTGCCAGCAGCAGACTACAAAGGTACTATGGCTACACCTTC. It translates to CASSRLQRYYGYTF.

This chain connects TRBV11-2 to TRBJ2-3; D is perhaps TRBD1 (6 bases). CDR3 length: 14 residues. Germline CDR1 SGHAT, CDR2 FQNNGV. V dropped 7 bases and J dropped 2 bases, with 13 bases sitting between them. Written as DNA, the CDR3 is TGTGCCAGCAACTTGCTGGGGGCCACAGATACGCAGTATTTT. Its translation: CASNLLGATDTQYF. The whole variable domain, filled in from reference TRBV11-2 and TRBJ2-3, reads EAGVAQSPRYKIIEKRQSVAFWCNPISGHATLYWYQQILGQGPKLLIQFQNNGVVDDSQLPKDRFSAERLKGVDSTLKIQPAKLEDSAVYLCASNLLGATDTQYFGPGTRLTVL.